This TCR beta chain was sequenced during a study of post-analysis software for immune sequencing data (dated by TCRdb to the mid-2010s). Regarding the research as a whole: Relapsing-remitting, secondary progressive and progressive-relapsing multiple sclerosis were recorded as disease courses, and subtype annotation was lacking for some patients. The patient repertoires were set against ten to eleven previously published healthy control repertoires from donors whose ages ranged from roughly 6 to 26 years. A subset of samples was prepared in parallel using single-end sample barcoding, then pooled and co-amplified after Illumina adapter ligation.

Counted from cysteine to phenylalanine, this CDR3 has 16 amino acids. The kept DNA is CDR3 alone, 48 bases in frame from the first base. V loses 0 bases, J loses 0 bases, and the germline ends lie 12 bases apart. The CDR1 and CDR2 encoded by the germline V gene (reference sequence) are DFQATT and SNEGSKA. This clonotype has a count of ten or more. The clone's antigen remains unknown. There are no base qualities to consult, and no much larger clone falls within one base. To demonstrate the VDJtools post-analysis software, the study profiled TCR beta repertoires from the peripheral blood of about a dozen young patients with multiple sclerosis. The multiple sclerosis patients were children and adolescents ranging in age from roughly 6 to 15 years. Broad study findings and their caveats: The multiple sclerosis patient group was slightly younger than the control group. Direct clustering with F measure revealed strong co-clustering of samples prepared in the same batch, which led to a batch-effect correction. Significantly higher frequencies in patients than in controls were found for a handful of TRBV segments, including TRBV5-6, TRBV5-1 and TRBV20-1. Normalized Chao1 diversity was significantly lower in multiple sclerosis patients than controls, suggesting substantial peripheral T-cell clonal expansion.

Receptor libraries were prepared by PCR. The sequencing machine was an Illumina HiSeq 2500. To reduce PCR and sequencing biases, unique molecular identifiers were built into the TCR beta cDNA libraries. Roughly 0.5 million cDNA molecules were obtained per 1 to 10 million input T cells, so each molecule approximated one T cell. The patient libraries were prepared and sequenced with the same protocol used for the earlier healthy control dataset. Samples belonging to the same batch were prepared together, multiplexed and sequenced on a shared HiSeq lane. The paper's processing steps were these. Raw barcoded reads were processed with MIGEC, and single-read molecular identifier groups were discarded before consensus assembly and CDR3 extraction. VDJtools was used for post-analysis of the clonotype tables, and diversity was normalized by down-sampling every dataset to the size of the smallest sample. To correct batch-related cross-sample contamination, repertoire overlap clustering matched CDR3 amino acid sequences but not nucleotide sequences. TCRdb ran its own pipeline on the public reads, namely fastp trimming at Q25 and MiXCR clone calling, and kept in-frame beta chains. Identical CDR3 proteins give one entry, which carries the most common genes and DNA. The V and J calls and clone size are TCRdb's, not the authors'. Here the sample has hundreds of thousands of distinct CDR3 sequences; about 27% occur a single time. Of the sample, 0.56% falls within the top ten clones.

The TCR comes from a girl between 10 and 17 years old with multiple sclerosis. Material: blood. Recombination connected TRBV20-1 to TRBJ2-1, and perhaps TRBD2 as D gene, on 6 matching bases. The nucleotide sequence reads TGCAGTGCTAGAGATAAGGACGGGAGCTCCTACAATGAGCAGTTCTTC. Its product reads: CSARDKDGSSYNEQFF.